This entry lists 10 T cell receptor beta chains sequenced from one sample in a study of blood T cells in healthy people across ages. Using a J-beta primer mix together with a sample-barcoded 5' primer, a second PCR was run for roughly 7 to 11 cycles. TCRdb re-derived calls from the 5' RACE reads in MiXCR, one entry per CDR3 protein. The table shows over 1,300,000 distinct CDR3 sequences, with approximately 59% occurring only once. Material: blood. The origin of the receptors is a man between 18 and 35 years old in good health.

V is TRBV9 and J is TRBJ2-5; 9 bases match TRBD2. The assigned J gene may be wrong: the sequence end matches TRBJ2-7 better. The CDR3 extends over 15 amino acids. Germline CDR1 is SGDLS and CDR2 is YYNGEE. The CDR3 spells CASSGASGVTYEQYF. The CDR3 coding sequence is TGTGCCAGCAGCGGAGCTAGCGGGGTTACTTACGAGCAGTACTTC.

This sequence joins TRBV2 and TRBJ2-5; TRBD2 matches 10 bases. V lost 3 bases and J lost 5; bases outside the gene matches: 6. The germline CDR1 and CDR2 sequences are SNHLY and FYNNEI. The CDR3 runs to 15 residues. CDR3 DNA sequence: TGTGCCAGCAGTGATTCTAGCGGGAGTAGGGAGACCCAGTACTTC. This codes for CASSDSSGSRETQYF.

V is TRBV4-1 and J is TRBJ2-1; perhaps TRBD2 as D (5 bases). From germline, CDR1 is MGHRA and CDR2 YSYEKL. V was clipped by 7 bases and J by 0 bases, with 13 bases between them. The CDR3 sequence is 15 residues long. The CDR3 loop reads CASKWSTSSYNEQFF. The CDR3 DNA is TGCGCCAGCAAGTGGAGTACTAGCTCCTACAATGAGCAGTTCTTC.

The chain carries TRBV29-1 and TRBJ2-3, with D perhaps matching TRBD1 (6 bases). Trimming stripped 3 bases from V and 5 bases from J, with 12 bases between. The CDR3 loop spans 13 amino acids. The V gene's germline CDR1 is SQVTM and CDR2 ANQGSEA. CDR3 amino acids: CSVEGAGLDTQYF. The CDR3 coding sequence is TGCAGCGTTGAGGGGGCAGGGTTAGATACGCAGTATTTT.

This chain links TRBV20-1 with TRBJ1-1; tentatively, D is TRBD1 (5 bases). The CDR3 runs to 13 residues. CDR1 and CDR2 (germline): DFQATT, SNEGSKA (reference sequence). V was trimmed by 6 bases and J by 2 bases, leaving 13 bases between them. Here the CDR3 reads CSAPGPINTEAFF. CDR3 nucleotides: TGCAGTGCCCCGGGACCGATAAACACTGAAGCTTTCTTT.

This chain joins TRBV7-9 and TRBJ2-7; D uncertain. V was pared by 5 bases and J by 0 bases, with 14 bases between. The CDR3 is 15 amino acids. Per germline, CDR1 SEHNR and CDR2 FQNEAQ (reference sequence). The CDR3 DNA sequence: TGTGCCAGCAGCCCGACGGAAAGCCCCTCCTACGAGCAGTACTTC. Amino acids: CASSPTESPSYEQYF.

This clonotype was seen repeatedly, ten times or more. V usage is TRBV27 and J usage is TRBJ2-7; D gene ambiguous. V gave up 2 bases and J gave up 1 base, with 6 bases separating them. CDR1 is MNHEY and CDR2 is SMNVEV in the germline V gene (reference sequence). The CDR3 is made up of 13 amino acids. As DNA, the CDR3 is TGTGCCAGCAGTTTAACCAGTTCCTACGAGCAGTACTTC. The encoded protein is CASSLTSSYEQYF.

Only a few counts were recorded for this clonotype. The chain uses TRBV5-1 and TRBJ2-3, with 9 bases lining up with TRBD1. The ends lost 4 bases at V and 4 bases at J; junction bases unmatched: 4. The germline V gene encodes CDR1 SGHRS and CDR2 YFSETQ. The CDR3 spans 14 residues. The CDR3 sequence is CASSKGQGADTQYF. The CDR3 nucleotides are TGCGCCAGCAGCAAGGGACAGGGCGCAGATACGCAGTATTTT.

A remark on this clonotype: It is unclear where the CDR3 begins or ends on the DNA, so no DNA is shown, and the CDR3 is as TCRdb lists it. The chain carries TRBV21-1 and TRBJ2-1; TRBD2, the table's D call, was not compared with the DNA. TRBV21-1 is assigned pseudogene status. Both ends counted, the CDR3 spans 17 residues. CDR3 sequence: CASSKWGVAGGNNEQFF.

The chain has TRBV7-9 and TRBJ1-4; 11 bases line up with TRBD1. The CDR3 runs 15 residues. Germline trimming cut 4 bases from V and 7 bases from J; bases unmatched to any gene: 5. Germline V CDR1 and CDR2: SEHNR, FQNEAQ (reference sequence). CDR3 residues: CASSSGGQGAEKLFF. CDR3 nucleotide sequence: TGTGCCAGCAGCTCCGGAGGACAGGGGGCTGAAAAACTGTTTTTT.